This T cell receptor (beta chain) was recovered during a study of T cell clonotyping in hematopoietic cell transplantation (dated by TCRdb to the early 2020s). About the full investigation: A total of 130 to 150 blood samples were collected in the study from 35 to 45 consecutive transplant recipients and their related donors. Recruitment of patients was conducted between 2015 and January 2017, and follow-up was continued until late 2020 or death. Points the paper makes about the study in general: After transplant, TCR diversity in recipients dropped, and pathologically expanded clonotypes climbed progressively between day 30 and day 180. The sample size was limited and the cells went unsorted, which meant the CD4 and CD8 repertoire contributions could not be told apart. Only a small fraction of recipient repertoires overlapped donor repertoires, with over 95% appearing de novo at the given depth. Donor and pretransplant recipient Inverse Simpson Index values predicted broader posttransplant TCR repertoire diversity.

From the cysteine through the phenylalanine, the CDR3 covers 13 amino acids. Of all the DNA, just the CDR3 is kept, 39 bases in frame from base 1. The V end loses 1 base and the J end loses 4 bases, and a stretch of 7 bases separates them. The germline V gene specifies MNHEY as CDR1 and SVGAGI as CDR2. The meaning of the sample's time point label: 30 days after allo-HCT. Blood from recipients was drawn roughly 28 days before transplant, then again at days 30, 100 and 180 after transplant. Nuclei Lysis Solution was used to extract genomic DNA from fresh or cryopreserved unfractionated peripheral blood mononuclear cells. The immunoSEQ assay, a bias-controlled multiplex PCR using V- and J-specific primers, was used to amplify TCR beta CDR3 regions from genomic DNA. A proprietary barcode and Illumina adapter sequences were added to the CDR3 amplicons in a second PCR step. CDR3 libraries were sequenced on an Illumina MiSeq instrument. The authors' pipeline ran thus. Export and quality control were handled in immunoSEQ Analyzer 3.0, while downstream analyses relied on R Bioconductor and Immunarch. Only productive rearrangements in the normalized downsampled data set went into calculating the repertoire metrics. Pathologically expanded clonotypes were defined as those larger than 5 templates in the normalized cohort. Repertoire diversity was measured with the Inverse Simpson Index. To capture all clonotypes, CMV-specificity analyses were performed on the non-normalized data set. Drawn from immuneACCESS, this table holds only the in-frame rearrangements with V and J called that TCRdb kept. Clones are partly lost; checked studies trace under half to an unresolved V gene and leave the rest unexplained. V and J calls and clone size are given by that table; D and trimming were obtained from the DNA. In this sample the table shows more than 6,000 clones, around a third of which occur a single time. More than 15% of the sample comes from the top ten.

On this clone: Its antigen is still unknown. Base quality data are lacking; no much larger clone is found one base away.

The specimen comprised peripheral blood mononuclear cells, sampled 30 days after allogeneic stem cell transplant. The rearrangement joined TRBV6-5 to TRBJ1-1; TRBD1 could be the D gene, as 5 bases match. This TCR came from a female patient between 55 and 75 years old who had an allogeneic stem cell transplant, so the T cells may come from the graft donor. Some clones in this sample may be carry-over from other donors' samples. CDR3 protein: CASSYWGGTEAFF. The DNA sequence reads TGTGCCAGCAGTTACTGGGGGGGCACTGAAGCTTTCTTT.